This T cell receptor (beta chain) stems from a study of STAT5B mutations in CD4+ large granular lymphocyte leukemia. V gave up 1 base and J gave up 4 bases, with 13 bases separating them. The CDR3 spans 15 residues. In germline, CDR1 is SGHAT, CDR2 FQNNGV. Sequenced by immunoSEQ multiplex PCR; TCRdb stores in-frame clones only, minus some. The data show thousands of clones, approximately 89% seen once. This clone appeared a few times. The rearrangement links TRBV11-2 to TRBJ1-2; the D gene is possibly TRBD1 (6 bases). Material: PBMCs. The TCR originated in a woman aged 70-85 years with CD4+ T-cell large granular lymphocyte leukemia. The CDR3 DNA reads as TGTGCCAGCAGCTTAGCCTTACAGGGATCCTATGGCTACACCTTC. Its translation: CASSLALQGSYGYTF.